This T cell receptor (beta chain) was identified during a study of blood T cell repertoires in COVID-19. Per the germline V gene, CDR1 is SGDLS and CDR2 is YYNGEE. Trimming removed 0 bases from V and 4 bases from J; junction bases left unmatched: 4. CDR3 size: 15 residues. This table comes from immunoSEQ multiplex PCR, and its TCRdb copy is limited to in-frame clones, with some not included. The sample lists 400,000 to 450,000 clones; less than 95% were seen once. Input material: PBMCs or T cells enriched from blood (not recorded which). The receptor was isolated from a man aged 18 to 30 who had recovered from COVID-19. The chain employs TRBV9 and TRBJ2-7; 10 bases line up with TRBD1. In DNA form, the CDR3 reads TGTGCCAGCAGCGTAGCCCCGGGACAGGGGTACGAGCAGTACTTC. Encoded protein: CASSVAPGQGYEQYF.